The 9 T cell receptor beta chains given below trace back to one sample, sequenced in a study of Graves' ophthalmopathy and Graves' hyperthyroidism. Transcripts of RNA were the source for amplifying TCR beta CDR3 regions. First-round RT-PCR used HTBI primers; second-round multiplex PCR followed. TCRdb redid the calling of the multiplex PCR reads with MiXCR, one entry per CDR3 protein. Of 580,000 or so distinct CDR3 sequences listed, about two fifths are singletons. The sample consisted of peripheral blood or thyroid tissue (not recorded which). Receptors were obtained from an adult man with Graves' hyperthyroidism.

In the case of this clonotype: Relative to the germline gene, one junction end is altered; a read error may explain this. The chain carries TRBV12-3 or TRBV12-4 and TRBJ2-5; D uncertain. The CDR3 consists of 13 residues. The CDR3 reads CASSLASRQTQCF. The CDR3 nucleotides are TGTGCCAGCAGCTTGGCGTCGCGGCAGACCCAGTGCTTC.

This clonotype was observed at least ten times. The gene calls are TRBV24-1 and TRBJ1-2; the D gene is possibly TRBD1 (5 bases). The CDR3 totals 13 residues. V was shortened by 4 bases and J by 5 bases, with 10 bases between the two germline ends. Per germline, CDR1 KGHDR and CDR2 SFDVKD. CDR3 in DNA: TGTGCCACCAGTGAGGGGACGCGATATGGCTACACCTTC. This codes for CATSEGTRYGYTF.

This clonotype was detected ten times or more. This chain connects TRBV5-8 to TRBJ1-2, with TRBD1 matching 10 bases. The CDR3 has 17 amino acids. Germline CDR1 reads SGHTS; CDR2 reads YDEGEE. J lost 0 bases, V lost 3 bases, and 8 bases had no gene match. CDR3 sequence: CASSSHPGQGTNYGYTF. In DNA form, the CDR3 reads TGTGCCAGCAGCTCGCACCCGGGACAGGGGACTAACTATGGCTACACCTTC.

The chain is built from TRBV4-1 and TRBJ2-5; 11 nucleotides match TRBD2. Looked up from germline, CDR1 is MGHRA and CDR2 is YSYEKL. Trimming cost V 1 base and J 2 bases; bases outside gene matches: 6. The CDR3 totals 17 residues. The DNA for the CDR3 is TGCGCCAGCAGCCAAGGTACTAGCGGGAGTTTGCAAGAGACCCAGTACTTC. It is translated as CASSQGTSGSLQETQYF.

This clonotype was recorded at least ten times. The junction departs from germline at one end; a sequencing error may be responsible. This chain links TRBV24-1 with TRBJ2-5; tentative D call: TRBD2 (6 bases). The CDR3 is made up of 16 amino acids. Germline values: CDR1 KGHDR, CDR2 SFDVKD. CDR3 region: CATSETSFGYQATQYF. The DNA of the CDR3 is TGTGCCACCAGTGAGACTAGTTTTGGGTACCAAGCGACCCAGTACTTC.

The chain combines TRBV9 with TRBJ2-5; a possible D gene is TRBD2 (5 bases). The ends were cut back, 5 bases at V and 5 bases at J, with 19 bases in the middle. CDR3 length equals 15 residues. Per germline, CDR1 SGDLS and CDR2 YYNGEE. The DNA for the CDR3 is TGTGCCAGCAGTTTATCCTGGGGTTGGAGGGAGACCCAGTACTTC. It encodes CASSLSWGWRETQYF.

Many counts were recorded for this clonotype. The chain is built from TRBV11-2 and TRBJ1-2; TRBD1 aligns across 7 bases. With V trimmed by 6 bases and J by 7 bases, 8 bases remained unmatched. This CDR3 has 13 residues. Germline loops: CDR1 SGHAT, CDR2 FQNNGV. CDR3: CASSSLTGVGYTF. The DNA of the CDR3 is TGTGCCAGCAGTTCATTAACAGGGGTTGGCTACACCTTC.

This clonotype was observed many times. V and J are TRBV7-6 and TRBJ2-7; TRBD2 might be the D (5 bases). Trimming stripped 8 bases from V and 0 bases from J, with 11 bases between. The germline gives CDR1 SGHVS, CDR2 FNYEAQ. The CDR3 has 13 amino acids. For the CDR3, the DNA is TGTGCCAGCGGCTCGGGGATCTCCTACGAGCAGTACTTC. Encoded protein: CASGSGISYEQYF. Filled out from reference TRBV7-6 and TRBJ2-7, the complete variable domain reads GAGVSQSPRYKVTKRGQDVALRCDPISGHVSLYWYRQALGQGPEFLTYFNYEAQQDKSGLPNDRFSAERPEGSISTLTIQRTEQRDSAMYRCASGSGISYEQYFGPGTRLTVT.

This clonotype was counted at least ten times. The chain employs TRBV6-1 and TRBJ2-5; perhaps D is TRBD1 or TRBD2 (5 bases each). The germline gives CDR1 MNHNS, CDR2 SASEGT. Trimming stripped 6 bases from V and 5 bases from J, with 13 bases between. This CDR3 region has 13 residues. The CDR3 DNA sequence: TGTGCCAGCAGCCCGGGGCGCCGGGAGACCCAGTACTTC. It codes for CASSPGRRETQYF.